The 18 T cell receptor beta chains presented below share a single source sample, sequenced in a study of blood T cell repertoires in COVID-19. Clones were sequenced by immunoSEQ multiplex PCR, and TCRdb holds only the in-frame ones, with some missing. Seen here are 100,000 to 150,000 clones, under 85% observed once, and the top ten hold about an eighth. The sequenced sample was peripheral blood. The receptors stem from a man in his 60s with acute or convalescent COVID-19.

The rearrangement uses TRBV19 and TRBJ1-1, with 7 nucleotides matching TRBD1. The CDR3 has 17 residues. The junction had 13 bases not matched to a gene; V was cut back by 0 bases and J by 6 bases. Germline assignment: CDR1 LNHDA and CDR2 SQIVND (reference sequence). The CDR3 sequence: CASSIEAARQGKSEAFF. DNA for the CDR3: TGTGCCAGTAGTATAGAAGCAGCGCGACAGGGAAAATCTGAAGCTTTCTTT.

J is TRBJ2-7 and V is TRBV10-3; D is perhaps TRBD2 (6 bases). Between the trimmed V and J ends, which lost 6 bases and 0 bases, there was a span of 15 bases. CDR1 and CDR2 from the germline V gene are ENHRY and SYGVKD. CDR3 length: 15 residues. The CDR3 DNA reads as TGTGCCATCAGCGATGGACTACCGAGCTCCTACGAGCAGTACTTC. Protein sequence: CAISDGLPSSYEQYF.

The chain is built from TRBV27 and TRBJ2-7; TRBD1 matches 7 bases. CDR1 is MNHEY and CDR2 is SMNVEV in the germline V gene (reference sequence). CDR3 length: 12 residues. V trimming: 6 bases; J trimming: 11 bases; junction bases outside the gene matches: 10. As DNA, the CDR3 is TGTGCCAGCAGCGCAGACAGGGAGCATGAGTACTTC. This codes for CASSADREHEYF.

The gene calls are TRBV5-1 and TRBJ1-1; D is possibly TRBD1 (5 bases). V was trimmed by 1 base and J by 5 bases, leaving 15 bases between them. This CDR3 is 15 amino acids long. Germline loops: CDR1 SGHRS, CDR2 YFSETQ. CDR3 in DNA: TGCGCCAGCAGCTTGTCAGGGTTTTCAAGGACTGAAGCTTTCTTT. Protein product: CASSLSGFSRTEAFF.

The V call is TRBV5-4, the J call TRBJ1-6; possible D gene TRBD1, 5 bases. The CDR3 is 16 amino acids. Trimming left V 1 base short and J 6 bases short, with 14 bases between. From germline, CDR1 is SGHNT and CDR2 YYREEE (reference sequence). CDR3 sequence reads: CASSLWAGPRNSPLHF. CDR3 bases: TGTGCCAGCAGCTTGTGGGCAGGGCCGCGTAATTCACCCCTCCACTTT.

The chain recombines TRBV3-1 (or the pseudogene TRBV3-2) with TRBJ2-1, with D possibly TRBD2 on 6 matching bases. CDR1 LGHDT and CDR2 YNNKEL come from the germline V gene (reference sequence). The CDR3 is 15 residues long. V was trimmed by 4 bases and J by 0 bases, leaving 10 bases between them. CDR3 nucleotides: TGTGCCAGCAGCCTCCAGCGGGCCTCCTACAATGAGCAGTTCTTC. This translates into CASSLQRASYNEQFF.

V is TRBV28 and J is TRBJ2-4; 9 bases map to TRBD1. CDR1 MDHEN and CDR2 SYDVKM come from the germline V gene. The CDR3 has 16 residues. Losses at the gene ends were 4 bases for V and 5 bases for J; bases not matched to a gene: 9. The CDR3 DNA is TGTGCCAGCAGTTCCTCGCGGCGGGACAGGGAAAACATTCAGTACTTC. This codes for CASSSSRRDRENIQYF.

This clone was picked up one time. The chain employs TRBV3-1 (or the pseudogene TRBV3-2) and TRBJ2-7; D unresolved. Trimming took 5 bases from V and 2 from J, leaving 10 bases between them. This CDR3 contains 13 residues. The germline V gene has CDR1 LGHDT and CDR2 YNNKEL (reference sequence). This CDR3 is CASSKFDTYEQYF. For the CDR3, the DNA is TGTGCCAGCAGCAAATTTGACACCTACGAGCAGTACTTC.

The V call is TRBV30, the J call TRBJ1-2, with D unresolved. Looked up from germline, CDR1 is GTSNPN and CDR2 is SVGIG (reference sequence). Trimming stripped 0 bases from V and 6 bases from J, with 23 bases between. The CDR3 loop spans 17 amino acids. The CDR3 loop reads CAWSVHKGDGGRDGYTF. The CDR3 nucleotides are TGTGCCTGGAGTGTACACAAGGGTGATGGCGGGCGAGATGGCTACACCTTC.

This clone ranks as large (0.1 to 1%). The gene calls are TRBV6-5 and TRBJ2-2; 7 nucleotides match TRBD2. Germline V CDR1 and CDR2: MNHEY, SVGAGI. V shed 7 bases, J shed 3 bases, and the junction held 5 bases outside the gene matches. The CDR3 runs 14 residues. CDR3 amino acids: CASTGGSDTGELFF. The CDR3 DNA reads TGTGCCAGCACGGGAGGTTCGGACACCGGGGAGCTGTTTTTT.

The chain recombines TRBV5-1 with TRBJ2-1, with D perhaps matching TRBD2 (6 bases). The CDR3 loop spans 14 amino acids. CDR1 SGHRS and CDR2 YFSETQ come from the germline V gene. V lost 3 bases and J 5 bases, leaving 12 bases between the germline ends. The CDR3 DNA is TGCGCCAGCAGCTCGGACTACTCACACAATGAGCAGTTCTTC. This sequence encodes CASSSDYSHNEQFF. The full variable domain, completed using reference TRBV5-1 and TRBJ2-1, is KAGVTQTPRYLIKTRGQQVTLSCSPISGHRSVSWYQQTPGQGLQFLFEYFSETQRNKGNFPGRFSGRQFSNSRSEMNVSTLELGDSALYLCASSSDYSHNEQFFGPGTRLTVL.

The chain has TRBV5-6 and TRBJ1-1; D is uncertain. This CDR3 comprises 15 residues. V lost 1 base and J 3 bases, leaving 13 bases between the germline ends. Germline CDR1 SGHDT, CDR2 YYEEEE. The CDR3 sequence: CASSLSGSGDTEAFF. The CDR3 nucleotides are TGTGCCAGCAGCTTGTCTGGGAGTGGGGACACTGAAGCTTTCTTT.

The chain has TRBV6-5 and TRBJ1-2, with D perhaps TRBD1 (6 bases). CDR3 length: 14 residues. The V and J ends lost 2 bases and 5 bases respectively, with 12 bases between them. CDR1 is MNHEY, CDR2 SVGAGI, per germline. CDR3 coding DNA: TGTGCCAGCAGTTACGGTGCAGGGGCGTATGGCTACACCTTC. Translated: CASSYGAGAYGYTF.

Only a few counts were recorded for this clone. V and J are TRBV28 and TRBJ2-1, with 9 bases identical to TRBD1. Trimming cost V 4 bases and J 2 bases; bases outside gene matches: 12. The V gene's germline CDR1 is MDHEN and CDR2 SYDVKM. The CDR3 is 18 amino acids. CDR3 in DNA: TGTGCCAGCAGTTCTCGCCGTACAGGGGGCAGGGCCTACAATGAGCAGTTCTTC. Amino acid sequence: CASSSRRTGGRAYNEQFF.

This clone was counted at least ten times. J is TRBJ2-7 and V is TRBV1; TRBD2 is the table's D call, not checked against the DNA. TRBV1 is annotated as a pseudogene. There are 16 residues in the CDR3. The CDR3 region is CTSSARLAGATYEQYF. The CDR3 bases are TGCACCAGCAGCGCTAGACTAGCGGGGGCCACCTACGAGCAGTACTTC.

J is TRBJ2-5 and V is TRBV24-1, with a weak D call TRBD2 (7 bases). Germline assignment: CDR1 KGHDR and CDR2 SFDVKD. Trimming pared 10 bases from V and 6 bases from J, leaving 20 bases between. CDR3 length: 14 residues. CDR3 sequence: CATEGTAGAKTQYF. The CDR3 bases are TGTGCCACGGAAGGGACCGCGGGGGCGAAGACCCAGTACTTC.

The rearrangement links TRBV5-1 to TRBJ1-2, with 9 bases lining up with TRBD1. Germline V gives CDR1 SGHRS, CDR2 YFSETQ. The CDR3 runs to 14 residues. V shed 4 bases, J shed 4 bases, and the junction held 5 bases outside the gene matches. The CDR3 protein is CASSMGQGSYGYTF. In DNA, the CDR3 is TGCGCCAGCAGCATGGGACAGGGCAGCTATGGCTACACCTTC.

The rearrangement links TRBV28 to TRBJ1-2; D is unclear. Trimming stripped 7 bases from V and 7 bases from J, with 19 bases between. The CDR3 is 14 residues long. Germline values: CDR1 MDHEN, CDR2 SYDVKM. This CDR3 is CASTLAGLRPGYTF. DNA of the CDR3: TGTGCCAGCACTCTAGCCGGTCTCCGCCCTGGCTACACCTTC.